This TCR beta chain was identified in a study of T cell repertoires in cytomegalovirus infection. Study-wide findings and caveats: Carriers of CMV plus the relevant HLA were identified by cumulative public TCR beta family frequency. Across the ex vivo response, the dominant clonotypes were HLA-C-restricted CMV-specific TCR beta clonotypes.

The table lists this clonotype with many counts. Its cognate antigen is unknown. The junction does not match germline at one end; this may be a read error. Each CDR3 protein is one row after TCRdb ran MiXCR on the reads. The repertoire holds a few hundred thousand distinct CDR3 sequences, with roughly 15% as singletons. The specimen was PBMCs. The source is a human donor in good health (CMV status not recorded). Some clones in this sample may be carry-over from other donors' samples.

Here the CDR3 reads CASSLTTVMNTEAFF. DNA of the CDR3: TGTGCCAGCAGCCTAACGACAGTAATGAACACTGAAGCTTTCTTT. The chain uses TRBV7-3 and TRBJ1-1, with D possibly matching TRBD1 (5 bases). The CDR3 totals 15 residues. CDR1 is SGHTA and CDR2 is FQGTGA in the germline V gene.